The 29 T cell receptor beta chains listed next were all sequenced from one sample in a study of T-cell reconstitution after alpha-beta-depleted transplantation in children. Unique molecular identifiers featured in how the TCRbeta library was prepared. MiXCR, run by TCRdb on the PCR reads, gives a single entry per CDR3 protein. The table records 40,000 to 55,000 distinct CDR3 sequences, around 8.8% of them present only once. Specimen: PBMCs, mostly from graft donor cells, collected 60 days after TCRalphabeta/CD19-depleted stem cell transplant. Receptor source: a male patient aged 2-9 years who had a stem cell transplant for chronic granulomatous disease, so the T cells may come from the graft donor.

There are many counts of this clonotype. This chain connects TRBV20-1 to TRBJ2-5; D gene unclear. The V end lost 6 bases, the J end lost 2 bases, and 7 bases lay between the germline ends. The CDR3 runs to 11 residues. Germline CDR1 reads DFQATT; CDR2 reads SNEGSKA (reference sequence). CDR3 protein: CSAKGQETQYF. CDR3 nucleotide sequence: TGCAGTGCAAAGGGTCAAGAGACCCAGTACTTC.

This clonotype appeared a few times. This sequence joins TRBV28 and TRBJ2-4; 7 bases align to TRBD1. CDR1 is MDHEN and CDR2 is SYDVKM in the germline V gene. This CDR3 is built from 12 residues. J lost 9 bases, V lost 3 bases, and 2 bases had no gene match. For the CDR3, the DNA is TGTGCCAGCAGTTTGGGACAGCGCATTCAGTACTTC. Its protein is CASSLGQRIQYF.

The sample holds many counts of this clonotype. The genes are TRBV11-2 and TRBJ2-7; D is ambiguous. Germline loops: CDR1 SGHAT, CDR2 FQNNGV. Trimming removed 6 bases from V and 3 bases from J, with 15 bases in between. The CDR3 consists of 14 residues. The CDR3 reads CASSGWGSGYEQYF. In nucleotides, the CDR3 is TGTGCCAGCAGTGGGTGGGGATCCGGCTACGAGCAGTACTTC. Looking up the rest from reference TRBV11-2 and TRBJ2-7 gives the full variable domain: EAGVAQSPRYKIIEKRQSVAFWCNPISGHATLYWYQQILGQGPKLLIQFQNNGVVDDSQLPKDRFSAERLKGVDSTLKIQPAKLEDSAVYLCASSGWGSGYEQYFGPGTRLTVT.

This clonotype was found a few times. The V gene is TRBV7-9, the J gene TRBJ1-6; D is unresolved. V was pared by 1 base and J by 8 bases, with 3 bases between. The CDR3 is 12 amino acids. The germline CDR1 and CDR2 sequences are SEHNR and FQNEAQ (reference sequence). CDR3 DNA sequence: TGTGCCAGCAGCTTAGGGGATTCACCCCTCCACTTT. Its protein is CASSLGDSPLHF.

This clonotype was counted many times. The CDR3 loop reads CASSLAAGGTYGYTF. In DNA, the CDR3 is TGTGCCAGCAGCTTAGCCGCAGGGGGCACCTATGGCTACACCTTC. This rearrangement joins TRBV11-2 to TRBJ1-2; 8 bases are a match to TRBD1. CDR3 size: 15 residues. Germline V gene lookup returns CDR1 SGHAT and CDR2 FQNNGV. V dropped 1 base and J dropped 4; count of bases not matched to a gene: 5.

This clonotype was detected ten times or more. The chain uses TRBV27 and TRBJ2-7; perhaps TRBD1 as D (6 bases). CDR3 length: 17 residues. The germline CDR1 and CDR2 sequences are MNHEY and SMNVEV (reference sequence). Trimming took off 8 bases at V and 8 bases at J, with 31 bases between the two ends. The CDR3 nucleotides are TGTGCCAGCGGAATCCCCACCGACGCACTCGTACAGGGAAAGCAGTACTTC. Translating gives CASGIPTDALVQGKQYF.

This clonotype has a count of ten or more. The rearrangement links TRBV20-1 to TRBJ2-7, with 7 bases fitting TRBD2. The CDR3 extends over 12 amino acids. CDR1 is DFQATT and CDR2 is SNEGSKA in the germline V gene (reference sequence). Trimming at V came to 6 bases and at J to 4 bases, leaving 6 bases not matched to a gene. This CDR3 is CSATSGKYEQYF. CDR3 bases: TGCAGTGCAACCAGCGGGAAGTACGAGCAGTACTTC.

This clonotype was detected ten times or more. CDR3 sequence (DNA): TGTGCCAGCAGATGGGACAGGTTGAACACTGAAGCTTTCTTT. Translated, it gives CASRWDRLNTEAFF. The chain recombines TRBV5-5 with TRBJ1-1; TRBD1 matches at 8 bases. Unmatched junction bases numbered 3, after V lost 5 bases and J lost 0 bases. Germline V gene lookup returns CDR1 SGHKS and CDR2 YYEKEE (reference sequence). The CDR3 is 14 amino acids.

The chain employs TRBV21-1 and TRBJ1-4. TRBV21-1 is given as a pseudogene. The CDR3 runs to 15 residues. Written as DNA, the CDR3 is TGTGCCAGCAGCAAAGAACCCAGGTGTAATGAAAAACTGTTTTTT. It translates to CASSKEPRCNEKLFF.

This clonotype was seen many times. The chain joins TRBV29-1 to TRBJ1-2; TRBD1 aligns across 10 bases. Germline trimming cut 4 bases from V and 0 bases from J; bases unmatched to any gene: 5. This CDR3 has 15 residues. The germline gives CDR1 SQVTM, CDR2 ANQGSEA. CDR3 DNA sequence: TGCAGCGTTGGAAAAGGGACAGGGGCTAACTATGGCTACACCTTC. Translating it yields CSVGKGTGANYGYTF.

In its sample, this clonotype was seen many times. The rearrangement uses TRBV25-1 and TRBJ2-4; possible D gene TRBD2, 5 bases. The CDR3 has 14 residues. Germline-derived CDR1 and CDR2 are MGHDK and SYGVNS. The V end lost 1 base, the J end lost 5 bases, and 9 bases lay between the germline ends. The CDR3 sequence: CASSEWKGENIQYF. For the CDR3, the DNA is TGTGCCAGCAGTGAATGGAAGGGAGAAAACATTCAGTACTTC. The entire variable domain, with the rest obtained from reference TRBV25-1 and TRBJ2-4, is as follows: EADIYQTPRYLVIGTGKKITLECSQTMGHDKMYWYQQDPGMELHLIHYSYGVNSTEKGDLSSESTVSRIRTEHFPLTLESARPSHTSQYLCASSEWKGENIQYFGAGTRLSVL.

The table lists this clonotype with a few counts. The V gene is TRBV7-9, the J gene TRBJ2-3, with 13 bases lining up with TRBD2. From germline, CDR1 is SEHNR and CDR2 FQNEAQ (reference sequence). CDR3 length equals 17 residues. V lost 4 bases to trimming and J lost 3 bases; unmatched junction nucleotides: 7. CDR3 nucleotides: TGTGCCAGCAGCTACGGACTAGCGGGAGCTCGGACAGATACGCAGTATTTT. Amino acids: CASSYGLAGARTDTQYF.

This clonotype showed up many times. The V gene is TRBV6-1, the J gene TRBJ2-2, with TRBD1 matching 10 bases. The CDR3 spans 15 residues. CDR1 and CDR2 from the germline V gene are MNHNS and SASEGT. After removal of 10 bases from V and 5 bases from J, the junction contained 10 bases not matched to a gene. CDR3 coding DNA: TGTGCCACTAGTCTCGGGACAGGGGTGACCGGGGAGCTGTTTTTT. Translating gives CATSLGTGVTGELFF.

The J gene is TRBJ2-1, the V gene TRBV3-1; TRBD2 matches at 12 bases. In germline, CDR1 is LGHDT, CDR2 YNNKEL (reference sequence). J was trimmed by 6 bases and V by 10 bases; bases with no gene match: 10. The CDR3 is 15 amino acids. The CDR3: CATCPTSGSLNEQFF. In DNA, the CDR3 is TGTGCCACCTGCCCGACTAGCGGGAGTCTCAATGAGCAGTTCTTC.

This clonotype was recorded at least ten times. The CDR3 nucleotides are TGCGCCAGCAGCTTGTATGGGGTGAGCAGGCGTAACTATGGCTACACCTTC. Residues: CASSLYGVSRRNYGYTF. The chain links TRBV5-1 to TRBJ1-2; D unclear. Per the germline V gene, CDR1 is SGHRS and CDR2 is YFSETQ. The CDR3 loop spans 17 amino acids. V lost 1 base and J lost 1, with 17 bases in between.

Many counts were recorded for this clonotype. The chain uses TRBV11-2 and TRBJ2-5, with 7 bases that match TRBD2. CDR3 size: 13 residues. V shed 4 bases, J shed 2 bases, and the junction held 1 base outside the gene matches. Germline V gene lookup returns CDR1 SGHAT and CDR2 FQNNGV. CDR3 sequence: CASSSGLQETQYF. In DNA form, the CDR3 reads TGTGCCAGCAGCTCGGGACTACAAGAGACCCAGTACTTC.

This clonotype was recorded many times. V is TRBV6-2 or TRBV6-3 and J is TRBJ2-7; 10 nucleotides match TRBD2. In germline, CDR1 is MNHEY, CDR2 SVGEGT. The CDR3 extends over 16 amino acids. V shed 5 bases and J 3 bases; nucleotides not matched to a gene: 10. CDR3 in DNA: TGTGCCAGCAGTCCTTGGACTAGCGGAGGACTCTACGAGCAGTACTTC. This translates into CASSPWTSGGLYEQYF.

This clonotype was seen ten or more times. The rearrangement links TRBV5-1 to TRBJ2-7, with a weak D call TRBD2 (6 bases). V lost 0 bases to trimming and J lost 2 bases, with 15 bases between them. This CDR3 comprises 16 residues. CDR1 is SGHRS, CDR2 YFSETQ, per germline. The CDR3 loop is CASSLGAGREAYEQYF. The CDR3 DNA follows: TGCGCCAGCAGCTTGGGGGCCGGGAGAGAAGCCTACGAGCAGTACTTC. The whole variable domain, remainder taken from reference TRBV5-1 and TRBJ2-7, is KAGVTQTPRYLIKTRGQQVTLSCSPISGHRSVSWYQQTPGQGLQFLFEYFSETQRNKGNFPGRFSGRQFSNSRSEMNVSTLELGDSALYLCASSLGAGREAYEQYFGPGTRLTVT.

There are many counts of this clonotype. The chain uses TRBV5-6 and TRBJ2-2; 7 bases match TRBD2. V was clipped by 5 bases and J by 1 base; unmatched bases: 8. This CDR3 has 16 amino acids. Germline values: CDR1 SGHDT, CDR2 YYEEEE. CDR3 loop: CASRRAGRMNTGELFF. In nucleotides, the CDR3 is TGTGCCAGCAGGAGAGCGGGGCGGATGAACACCGGGGAGCTGTTTTTT.

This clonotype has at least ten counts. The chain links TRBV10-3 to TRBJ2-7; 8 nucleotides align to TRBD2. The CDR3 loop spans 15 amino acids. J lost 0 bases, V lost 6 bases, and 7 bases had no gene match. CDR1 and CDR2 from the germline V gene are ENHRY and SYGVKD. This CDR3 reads CAIRGLVGDSYEQYF. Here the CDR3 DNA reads TGTGCCATCAGGGGACTAGTTGGGGACTCCTACGAGCAGTACTTC.

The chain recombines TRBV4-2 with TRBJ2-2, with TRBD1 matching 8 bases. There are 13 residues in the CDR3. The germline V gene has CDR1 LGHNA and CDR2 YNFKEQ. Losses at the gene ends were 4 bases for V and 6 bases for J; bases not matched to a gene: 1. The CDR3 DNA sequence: TGTGCCAGCAGCCGGACAGGGCCCGGGGAGCTGTTTTTT. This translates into CASSRTGPGELFF.

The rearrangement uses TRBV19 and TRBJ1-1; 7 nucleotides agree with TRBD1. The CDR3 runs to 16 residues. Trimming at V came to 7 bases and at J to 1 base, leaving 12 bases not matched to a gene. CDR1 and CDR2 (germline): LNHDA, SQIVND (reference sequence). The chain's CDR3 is CASNRQGGLPNTEAFF. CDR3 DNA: TGTGCCAGTAACAGACAGGGAGGGTTACCGAACACTGAAGCTTTCTTT.

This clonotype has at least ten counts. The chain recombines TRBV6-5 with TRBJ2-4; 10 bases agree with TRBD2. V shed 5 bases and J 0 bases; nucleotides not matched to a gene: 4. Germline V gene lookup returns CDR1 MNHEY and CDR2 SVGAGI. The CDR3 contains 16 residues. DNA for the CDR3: TGTGCCAGCAGTCCCGGACTAGCGGTAGCCAAAAACATTCAGTACTTC. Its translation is CASSPGLAVAKNIQYF.

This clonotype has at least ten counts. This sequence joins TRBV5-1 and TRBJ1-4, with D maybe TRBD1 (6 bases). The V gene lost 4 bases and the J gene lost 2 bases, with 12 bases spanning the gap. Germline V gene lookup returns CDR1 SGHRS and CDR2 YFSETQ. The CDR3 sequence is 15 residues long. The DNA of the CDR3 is TGCGCCAGCAGCCTGGACAGCACGACTAATGAAAAACTGTTTTTT. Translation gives CASSLDSTTNEKLFF.

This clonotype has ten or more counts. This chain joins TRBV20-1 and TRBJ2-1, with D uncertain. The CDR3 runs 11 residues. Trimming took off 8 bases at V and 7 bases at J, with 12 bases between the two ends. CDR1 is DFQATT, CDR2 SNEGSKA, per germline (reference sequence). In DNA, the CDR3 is TGCAGTCCGAGCCCCCTAAATGAGCAGTTCTTC. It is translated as CSPSPLNEQFF.

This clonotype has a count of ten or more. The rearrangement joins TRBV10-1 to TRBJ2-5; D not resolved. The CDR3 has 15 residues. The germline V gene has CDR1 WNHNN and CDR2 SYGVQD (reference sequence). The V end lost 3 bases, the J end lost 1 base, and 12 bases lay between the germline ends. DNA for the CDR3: TGCGCCAGCAGTGACGACCACACAAGCCAAGAGACCCAGTACTTC. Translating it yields CASSDDHTSQETQYF.

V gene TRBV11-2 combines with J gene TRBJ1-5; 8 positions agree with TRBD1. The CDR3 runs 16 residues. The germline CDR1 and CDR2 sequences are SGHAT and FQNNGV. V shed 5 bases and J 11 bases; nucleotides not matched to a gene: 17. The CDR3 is CASSGQRQGKKQAQHF. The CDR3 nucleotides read TGTGCCAGCAGCGGCCAAAGACAGGGGAAAAAACAGGCCCAGCATTTT.

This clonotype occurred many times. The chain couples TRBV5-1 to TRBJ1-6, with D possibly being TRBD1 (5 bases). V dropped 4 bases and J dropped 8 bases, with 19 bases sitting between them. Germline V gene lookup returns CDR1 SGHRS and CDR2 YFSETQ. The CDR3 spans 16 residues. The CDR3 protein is CASSEPTGTEDSPLHF. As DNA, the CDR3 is TGCGCCAGCAGCGAACCTACCGGGACGGAGGATTCACCCCTCCACTTT.

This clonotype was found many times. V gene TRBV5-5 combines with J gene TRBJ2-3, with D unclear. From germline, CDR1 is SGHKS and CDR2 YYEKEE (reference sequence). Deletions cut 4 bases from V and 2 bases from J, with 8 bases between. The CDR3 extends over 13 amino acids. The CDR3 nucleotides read TGTGCCAGCAGCATACCCACCACAGATACGCAGTATTTT. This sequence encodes CASSIPTTDTQYF.